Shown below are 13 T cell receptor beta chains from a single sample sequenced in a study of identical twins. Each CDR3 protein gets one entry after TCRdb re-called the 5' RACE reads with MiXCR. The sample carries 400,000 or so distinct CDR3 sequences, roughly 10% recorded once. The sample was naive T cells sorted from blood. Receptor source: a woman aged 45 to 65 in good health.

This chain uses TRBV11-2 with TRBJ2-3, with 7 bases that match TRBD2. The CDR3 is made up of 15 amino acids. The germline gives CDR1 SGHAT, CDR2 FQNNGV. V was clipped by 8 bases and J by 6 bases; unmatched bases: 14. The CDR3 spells CASRTLRGRFDTQYF. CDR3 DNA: TGTGCCAGCCGGACTCTTCGCGGGAGATTCGATACGCAGTATTTT. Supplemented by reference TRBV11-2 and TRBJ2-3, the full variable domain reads EAGVAQSPRYKIIEKRQSVAFWCNPISGHATLYWYQQILGQGPKLLIQFQNNGVVDDSQLPKDRFSAERLKGVDSTLKIQPAKLEDSAVYLCASRTLRGRFDTQYFGPGTRLTVL.

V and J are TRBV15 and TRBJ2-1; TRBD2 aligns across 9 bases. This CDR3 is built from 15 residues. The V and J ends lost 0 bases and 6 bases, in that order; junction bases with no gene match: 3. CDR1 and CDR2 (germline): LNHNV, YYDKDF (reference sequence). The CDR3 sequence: CATSRDRSGSNEQFF. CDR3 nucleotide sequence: TGTGCCACCAGCAGAGATCGTAGCGGGAGCAATGAGCAGTTCTTC.

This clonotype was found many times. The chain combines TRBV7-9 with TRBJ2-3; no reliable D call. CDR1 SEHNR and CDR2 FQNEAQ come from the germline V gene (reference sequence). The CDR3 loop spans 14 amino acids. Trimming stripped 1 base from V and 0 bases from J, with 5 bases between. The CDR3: CASSLEISTDTQYF. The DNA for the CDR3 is TGTGCCAGCAGCTTAGAGATTAGCACAGATACGCAGTATTTT.

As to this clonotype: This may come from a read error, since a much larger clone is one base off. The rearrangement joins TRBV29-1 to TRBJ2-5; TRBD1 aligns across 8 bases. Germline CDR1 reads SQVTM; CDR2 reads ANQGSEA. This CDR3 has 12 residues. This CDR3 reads CSATGVGETEYF. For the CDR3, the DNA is TGCAGCGCGACAGGGGTAGGGGAGACCGAGTACTTC.

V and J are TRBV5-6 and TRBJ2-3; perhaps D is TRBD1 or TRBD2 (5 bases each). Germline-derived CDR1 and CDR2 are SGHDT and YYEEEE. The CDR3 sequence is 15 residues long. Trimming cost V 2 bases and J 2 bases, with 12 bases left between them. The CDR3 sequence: CASSLPGPPTDTQYF. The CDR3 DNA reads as TGTGCCAGCAGCTTACCGGGACCGCCCACAGATACGCAGTATTTT.

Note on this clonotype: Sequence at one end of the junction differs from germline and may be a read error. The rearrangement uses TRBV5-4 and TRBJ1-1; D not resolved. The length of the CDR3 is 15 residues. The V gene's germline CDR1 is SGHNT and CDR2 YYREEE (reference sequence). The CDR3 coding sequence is TGTGCCAGCAGCTTTGCTGTAGGGCCAAACACTGACGCTTTCTTT. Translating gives CASSFAVGPNTDAFF.

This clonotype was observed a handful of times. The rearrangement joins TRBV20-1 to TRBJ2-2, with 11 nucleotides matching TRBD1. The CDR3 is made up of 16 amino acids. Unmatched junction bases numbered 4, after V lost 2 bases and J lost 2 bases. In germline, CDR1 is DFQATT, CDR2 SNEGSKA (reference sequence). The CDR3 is CSARSGQGANTGELFF. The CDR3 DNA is TGCAGTGCTAGATCCGGACAGGGGGCTAACACCGGGGAGCTGTTTTTT.

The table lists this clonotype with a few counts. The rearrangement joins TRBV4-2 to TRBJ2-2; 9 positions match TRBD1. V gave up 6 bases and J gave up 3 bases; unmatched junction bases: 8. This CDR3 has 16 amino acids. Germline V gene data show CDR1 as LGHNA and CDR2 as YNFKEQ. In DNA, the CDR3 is TGTGCCAGCAGTCGGGACAGGGTCATCGACACCGGGGAGCTGTTTTTT. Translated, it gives CASSRDRVIDTGELFF.

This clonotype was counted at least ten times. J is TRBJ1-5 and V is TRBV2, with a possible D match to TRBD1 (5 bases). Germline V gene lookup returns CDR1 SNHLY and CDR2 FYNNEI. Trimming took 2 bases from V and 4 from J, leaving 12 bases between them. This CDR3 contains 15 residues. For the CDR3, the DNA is TGTGCCAGCAGTGAAATGGGGACGGAGAATCAGCCCCAGCATTTT. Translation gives CASSEMGTENQPQHF. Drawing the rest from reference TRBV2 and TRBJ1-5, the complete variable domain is EPEVTQTPSHQVTQMGQEVILRCVPISNHLYFYWYRQILGQKVEFLVSFYNNEISEKSEIFDDQFSVERPDGSNFTLKIRSTKLEDSAMYFCASSEMGTENQPQHFGDGTRLSIL.

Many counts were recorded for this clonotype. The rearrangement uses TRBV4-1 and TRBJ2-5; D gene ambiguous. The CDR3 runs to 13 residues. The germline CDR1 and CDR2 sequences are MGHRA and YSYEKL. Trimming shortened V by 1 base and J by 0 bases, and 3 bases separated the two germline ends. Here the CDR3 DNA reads TGCGCCAGCAGCCAAGTCTACCAAGAGACCCAGTACTTC. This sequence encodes CASSQVYQETQYF.

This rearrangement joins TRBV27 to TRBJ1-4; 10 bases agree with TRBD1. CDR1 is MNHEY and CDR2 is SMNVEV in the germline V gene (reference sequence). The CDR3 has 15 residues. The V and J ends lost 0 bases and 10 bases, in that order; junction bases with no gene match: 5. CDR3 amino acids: CASSLSTGGGGKLFF. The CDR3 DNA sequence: TGTGCCAGCAGTTTATCGACAGGGGGCGGAGGAAAACTGTTTTTT.

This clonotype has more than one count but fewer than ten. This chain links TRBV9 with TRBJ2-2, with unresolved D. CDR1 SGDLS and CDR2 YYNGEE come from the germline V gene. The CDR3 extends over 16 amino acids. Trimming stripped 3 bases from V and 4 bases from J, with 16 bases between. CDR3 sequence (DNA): TGTGCCAGCAGCGAAAACCACGACACGGTCACCGGGGAGCTGTTTTTT. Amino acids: CASSENHDTVTGELFF. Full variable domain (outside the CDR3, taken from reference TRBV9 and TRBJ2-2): DSGVTQTPKHLITATGQRVTLRCSPRSGDLSVYWYQQSLDQGLQFLIQYYNGEERAKGNILERFSAQQFPDLHSELNLSSLELGDSALYFCASSENHDTVTGELFFGEGSRLTVL.

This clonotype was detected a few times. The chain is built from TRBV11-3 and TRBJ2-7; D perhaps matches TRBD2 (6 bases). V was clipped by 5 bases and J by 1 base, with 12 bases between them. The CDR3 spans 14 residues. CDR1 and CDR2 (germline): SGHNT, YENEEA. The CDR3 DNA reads TGTGCCAGCAGCAACCGGGGACTTTCCTACGAGCAGTACTTC. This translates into CASSNRGLSYEQYF.